This T cell receptor (beta chain) was identified in a study of T cells after yellow fever vaccination. Study-level points and caveats: There was a small share of clonotypes that showed up in both the CD4 and CD8 compartments.

This clonotype was counted only a few times. The antigen is unknown. This CDR3 spans 16 amino acids. Germline V CDR1 and CDR2: SGDLS, YYNGEE. Losses at the gene ends were 0 bases for V and 6 bases for J; bases not matched to a gene: 7. Conversion of TCR transcripts into cDNA relied on 5'RACE template switching, which added a universal primer site and UMIs. TCRdb independently ran MiXCR on the 5' RACE reads; one entry per CDR3 protein. The profile shows around 590,000 distinct CDR3 sequences, 12% of them singletons. The sample consisted of PBMCs, taken on the day of the yellow fever booster vaccination. The chain links TRBV9 to TRBJ2-2, with 8 bases fitting TRBD2. This clonotype was sampled from a young man who received the YFV17D yellow fever vaccine. The CDR3 region is CASSVGGAGVSGELFF. For the CDR3, the DNA is TGTGCCAGCAGCGTAGGGGGAGCGGGAGTCTCCGGGGAGCTGTTTTTT.